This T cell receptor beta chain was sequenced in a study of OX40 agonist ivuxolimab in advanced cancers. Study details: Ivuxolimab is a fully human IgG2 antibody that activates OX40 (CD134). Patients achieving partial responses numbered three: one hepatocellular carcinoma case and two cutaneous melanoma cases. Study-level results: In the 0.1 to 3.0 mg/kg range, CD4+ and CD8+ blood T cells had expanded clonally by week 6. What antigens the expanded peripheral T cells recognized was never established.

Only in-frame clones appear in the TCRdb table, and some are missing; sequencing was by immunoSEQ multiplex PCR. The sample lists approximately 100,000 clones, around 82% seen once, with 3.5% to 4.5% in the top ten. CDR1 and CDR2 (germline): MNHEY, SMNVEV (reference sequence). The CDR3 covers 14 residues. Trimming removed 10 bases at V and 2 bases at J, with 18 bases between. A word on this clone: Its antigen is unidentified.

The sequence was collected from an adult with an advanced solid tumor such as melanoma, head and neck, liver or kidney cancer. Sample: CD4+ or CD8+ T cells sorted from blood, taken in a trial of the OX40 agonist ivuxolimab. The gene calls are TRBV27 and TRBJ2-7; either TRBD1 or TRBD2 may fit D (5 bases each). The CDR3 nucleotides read TGTGCCACACAGGAGACTAACTCAGCCTACGAGCAGTACTTC. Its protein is CATQETNSAYEQYF.